This passage covers 8 T cell receptor beta chains from one sample sequenced in a study of blood T cell repertoires in COVID-19. TCRdb's copy holds only in-frame clones and misses some; the assay was immunoSEQ multiplex PCR. The table records over 150,000 clones, around 85% of them present only once. The sequencing input was peripheral blood. Receptor source: a man between 60 and 75 years old with COVID-19, enrolled during active disease.

The CDR3 reads CASSLAGPTGAEAFF. The CDR3 coding sequence is TGTGCCAGCAGCTTAGCAGGACCTACAGGCGCTGAAGCTTTCTTT. The chain recombines TRBV7-9 with TRBJ1-1, with D possibly matching TRBD1 (5 bases). There are 15 residues in the CDR3. The V gene lost 0 bases and the J gene lost 6 bases, with 14 bases spanning the gap. Germline V gene data show CDR1 as SEHNR and CDR2 as FQNEAQ (reference sequence).

The V and J genes are TRBV7-2 and TRBJ2-5, with 8 bases identical to TRBD1. The CDR3 totals 15 residues. Germline CDR1 SGHTA, CDR2 FQGNSA. V shed 6 bases and J 5 bases; nucleotides not matched to a gene: 11. The CDR3 sequence is CASSPSRGRVETQYF. The CDR3, as DNA: TGTGCCAGCAGTCCTTCCAGGGGGCGCGTCGAGACCCAGTACTTC. The variable domain in full, with the rest retrieved from reference TRBV7-2 and TRBJ2-5, is GAGVSQSPSNKVTEKGKDVELRCDPISGHTALYWYRQSLGQGLEFLIYFQGNSAPDKSGLPSDRFSAERTGGSVSTLTIQRTQQEDSAVYLCASSPSRGRVETQYFGPGTRLLVL.

This chain links TRBV12-3 or TRBV12-4 with TRBJ1-2; D is undetermined. Deletions cut 6 bases from V and 8 bases from J, with 16 bases between. The CDR3 spans 13 residues. The CDR3 DNA is TGTGCCAGCAGCCGTGGAGCCCCGGGGGGCTACACCTTC. Amino acids: CASSRGAPGGYTF.

The DNA of the CDR3 is TGTGCCAGCTCACCTTCCAGCGGGGGGTACAATGAGCAGTTCTTC. The encoded protein is CASSPSSGGYNEQFF. The chain recombines TRBV18 with TRBJ2-1; 9 bases agree with TRBD2. The CDR3 runs 15 residues. Germline CDR1 is KGHSH and CDR2 is LQKENI. The J segment lost 4 bases and the V segment lost 3 bases, leaving 4 bases of the junction unmatched.

This clone was recorded a few times. This sequence joins TRBV24-1 and TRBJ2-1, with D uncertain. Trimming removed 5 bases from V and 5 bases from J, with 15 bases in between. Germline assignment: CDR1 KGHDR and CDR2 SFDVKD. The CDR3 has 15 amino acids. CDR3 loop: CATSGSQIGHNEQFF. CDR3 DNA sequence: TGTGCCACCAGTGGATCACAGATTGGCCACAATGAGCAGTTCTTC.

V usage is TRBV27 and J usage is TRBJ1-6, with D hard to call. Looked up from germline, CDR1 is MNHEY and CDR2 is SMNVEV (reference sequence). V lost 2 bases and J lost 5, with 16 bases in between. This CDR3 region has 17 residues. Here the CDR3 reads CASSLVGVGYNNSPLHF. The CDR3 DNA reads TGTGCCAGCAGTTTAGTCGGGGTGGGATATAATAATTCACCCCTCCACTTT.

The rearrangement uses TRBV5-4 and TRBJ1-6; D perhaps matches TRBD1 (5 bases). The CDR3 loop spans 14 amino acids. Per the germline V gene, CDR1 is SGHNT and CDR2 is YYREEE (reference sequence). Trimming left V 4 bases short and J 6 bases short, with 11 bases between. As DNA, the CDR3 is TGTGCCAGCAGCGGGTCGGGGGGTAATTCACCCCTCCACTTT. Encoded protein: CASSGSGGNSPLHF.

The chain carries TRBV6-1 and TRBJ1-2; TRBD1 is a possible D gene (5 bases). CDR3 length: 13 amino acids. The germline V and J ends were trimmed by 2 bases and 8 bases, with 12 bases remaining between them. Germline CDR1 and CDR2: MNHNS and SASEGT. CDR3 residues: CASSEQGTDGYTF. Here the CDR3 DNA reads TGTGCCAGCAGTGAACAGGGTACGGACGGCTACACCTTC.